This T cell receptor (beta chain) was sequenced in a study of T cell responses to AZD1222 COVID-19 vaccine. Study overall: Pooling of second doses given at about 4 or about 12 weeks was done.

Sequencing used immunoSEQ multiplex PCR; TCRdb keeps in-frame clones, though not all of them. The sample lists roughly 110,000 clones, almost 90% occurring once. There are 14 residues in the CDR3. Trimming removed 2 bases from V and 0 bases from J, with 6 bases in between. Germline V CDR1 and CDR2: SGHTS, YDEGEE. The rearrangement joins TRBV5-8 to TRBJ1-3; unclear D gene. The sample in question was peripheral blood, obtained on day 0 of AZD1222 vaccination. The clonotype comes from an adult in good health. The CDR3 reads CASSLSSSGNTIYF. The CDR3 DNA is TGTGCCAGCAGCTTATCCAGCTCTGGAAACACCATATATTTT.